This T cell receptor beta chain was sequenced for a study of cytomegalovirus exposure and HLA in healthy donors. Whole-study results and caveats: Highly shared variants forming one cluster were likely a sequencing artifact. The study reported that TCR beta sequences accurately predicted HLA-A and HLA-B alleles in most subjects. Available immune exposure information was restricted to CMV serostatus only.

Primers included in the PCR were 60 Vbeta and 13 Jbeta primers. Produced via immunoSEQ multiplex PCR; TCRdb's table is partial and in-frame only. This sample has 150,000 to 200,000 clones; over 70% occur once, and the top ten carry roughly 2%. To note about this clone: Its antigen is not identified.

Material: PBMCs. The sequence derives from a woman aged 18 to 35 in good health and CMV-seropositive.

In DNA, the CDR3 is TGTGCCAGTACCAGTGTGTACGAGCAGTACTTC. Protein: CASTSVYEQYF. The rearrangement joins TRBV28 to TRBJ2-7; D gene ambiguous. CDR1 and CDR2 from the germline V gene are MDHEN and SYDVKM. The CDR3 is 11 residues long. Trimming stripped 9 bases from V and 4 bases from J, with 10 bases between.